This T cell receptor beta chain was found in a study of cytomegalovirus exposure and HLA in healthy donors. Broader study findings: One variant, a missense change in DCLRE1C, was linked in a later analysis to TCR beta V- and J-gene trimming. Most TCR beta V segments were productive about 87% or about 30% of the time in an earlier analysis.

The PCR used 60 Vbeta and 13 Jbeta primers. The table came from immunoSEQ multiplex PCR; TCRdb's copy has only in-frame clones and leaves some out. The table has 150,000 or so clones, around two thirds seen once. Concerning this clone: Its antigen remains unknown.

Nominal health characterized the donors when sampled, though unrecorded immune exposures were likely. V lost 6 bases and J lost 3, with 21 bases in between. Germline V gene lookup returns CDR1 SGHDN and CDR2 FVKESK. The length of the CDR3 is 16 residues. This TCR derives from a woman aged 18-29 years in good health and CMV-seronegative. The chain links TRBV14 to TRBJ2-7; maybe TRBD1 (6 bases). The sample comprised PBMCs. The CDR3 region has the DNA TGTGCCAGCAGGCAGGGAAGGGGGAAAGTAAACTACGAGCAGTACGTC. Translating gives CASRQGRGKVNYEQYV.